The clone carrying this TCR beta chain was counted a few times. Its antigen remains unidentified. Deletions cut 3 bases from V and 4 bases from J, with 11 bases between. The germline CDR1 and CDR2 sequences are SGHVS and FQNEAQ. The CDR3 runs 14 residues. Full-length variable regions came from constant-region reverse primers plus semi-nested Nested Universal Primer A PCR. Each CDR3 protein is one row after TCRdb ran MiXCR on the 5' RACE reads. The sample yields under 45,000 distinct CDR3 sequences, under 25% seen once. The sorted Tregs were CD4+CD25+CD127-/low cells. Study-level results: The larger cohort examined one V-J beta rearrangement, not whole repertoires. Tumor Treg TCRs overlapped most with tumor naive CD4+ cells.

The sample comprised Tregs sorted from blood. The chain is built from TRBV7-8 and TRBJ2-3, with D hard to call. The clonotype comes from a female donor with breast cancer. CDR3 sequence (DNA): TGTGCCAGCAGCTTCAGAGTCTTCTCAGATACGCAGTATTTT. Translation gives CASSFRVFSDTQYF. The full variable domain, completed using reference TRBV7-8 and TRBJ2-3, is GAGVSQSPRYKVAKRGQDVALRCDPISGHVSLFWYQQALGQGPEFLTYFQNEAQLDKSGLPSDRFFAERPEGSVSTLKIQRTQQEDSAVYLCASSFRVFSDTQYFGPGTRLTVL.